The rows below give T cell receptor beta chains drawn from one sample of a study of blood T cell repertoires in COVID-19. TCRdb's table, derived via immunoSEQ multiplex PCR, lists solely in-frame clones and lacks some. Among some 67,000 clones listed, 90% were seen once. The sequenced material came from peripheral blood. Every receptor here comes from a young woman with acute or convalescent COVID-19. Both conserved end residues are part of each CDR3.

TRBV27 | CASRPGQSNSPLHF
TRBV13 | CASSLGRGIRRAFF
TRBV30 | CAWMQSPGNEQFF
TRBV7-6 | CASSEASGSGTDTQYF
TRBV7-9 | CASSPGGELFF
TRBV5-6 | CASSLVQGKSTEAFF
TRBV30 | CAWDYDRDTQYF
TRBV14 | CASSHSTEQFF
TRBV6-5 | CASSSGGAGIHKLFF
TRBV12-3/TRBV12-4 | CASRASSGNTIYF
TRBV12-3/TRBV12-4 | CASSQQGWEQYF
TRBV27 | CASSRTAYNSPLHF
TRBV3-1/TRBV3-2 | CASRRTGDGYTF
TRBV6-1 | CASSVDSPQKNAEAFF
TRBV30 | CAWRSLTGFSPLHF
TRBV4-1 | CASSQPRGGPNSPLHF
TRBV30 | CAWGIGRGNSPLHF
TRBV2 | CASRPFGGGGYTF
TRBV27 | CASSSGTSGYEQYF
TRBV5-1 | CASSLGVAGARSSEQFF
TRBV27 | CASSLTGLGYGYTF
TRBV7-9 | CASSTGTGPSYNEQFF
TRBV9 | CASSVALGTGDGYTF
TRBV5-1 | CASSQTGGLGQPQHF